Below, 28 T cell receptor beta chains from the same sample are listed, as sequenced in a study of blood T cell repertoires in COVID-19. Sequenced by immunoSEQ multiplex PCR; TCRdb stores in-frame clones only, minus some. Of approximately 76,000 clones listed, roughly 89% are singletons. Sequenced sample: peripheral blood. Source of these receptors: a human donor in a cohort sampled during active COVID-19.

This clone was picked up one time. In DNA form, the CDR3 reads TGTGCCAGCAGGGTCCCGGACACCCTCTCCTACAATGAGCAGTTCTTC. Residues: CASRVPDTLSYNEQFF. The chain has TRBV2 and TRBJ2-1, with D maybe TRBD1 (5 bases). Per germline, CDR1 SNHLY and CDR2 FYNNEI. This CDR3 region has 16 residues. With 6 bases removed from V and 0 bases from J, the gap between germline ends came to 15 bases.

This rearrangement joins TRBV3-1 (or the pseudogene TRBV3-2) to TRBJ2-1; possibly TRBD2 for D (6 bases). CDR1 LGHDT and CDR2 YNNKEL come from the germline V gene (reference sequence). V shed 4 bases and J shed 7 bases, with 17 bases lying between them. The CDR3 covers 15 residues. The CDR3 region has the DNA TGTGCCAGCAGCCCGGGACTCGGGACGGGGAATGAGCAGTTCTTC. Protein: CASSPGLGTGNEQFF.

CDR3 DNA: TGTGCCAGCAGTTCAGGGATAGCTAACTATGGCTACACCTTC. Translation gives CASSSGIANYGYTF. V and J are TRBV7-3 and TRBJ1-2, with a possible D match to TRBD1 (5 bases). There are 14 residues in the CDR3. Looked up from germline, CDR1 is SGHTA and CDR2 is FQGTGA. Trimming took off 6 bases at V and 0 bases at J, with 11 bases between the two ends. Full variable domain (remainder filled in from reference TRBV7-3 and TRBJ1-2): GAGVSQTPSNKVTEKGKYVELRCDPISGHTALYWYRQSLGQGPEFLIYFQGTGAADDSGLPNDRFFAVRPEGSVSTLKIQRTERGDSAVYLCASSSGIANYGYTFGSGTRLTVV.

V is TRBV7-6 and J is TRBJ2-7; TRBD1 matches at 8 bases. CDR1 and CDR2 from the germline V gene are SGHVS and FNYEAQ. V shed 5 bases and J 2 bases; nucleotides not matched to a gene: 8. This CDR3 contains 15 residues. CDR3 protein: CASSPTGGFAYEQYF. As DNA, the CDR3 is TGTGCCAGCAGCCCTACAGGGGGATTCGCCTACGAGCAGTACTTC. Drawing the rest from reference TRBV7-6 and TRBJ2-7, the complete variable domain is GAGVSQSPRYKVTKRGQDVALRCDPISGHVSLYWYRQALGQGPEFLTYFNYEAQQDKSGLPNDRFSAERPEGSISTLTIQRTEQRDSAMYRCASSPTGGFAYEQYFGPGTRLTVT.

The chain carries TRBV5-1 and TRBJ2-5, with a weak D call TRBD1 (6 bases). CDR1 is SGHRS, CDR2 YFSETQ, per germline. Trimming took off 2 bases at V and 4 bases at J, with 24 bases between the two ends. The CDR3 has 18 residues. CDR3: CASSFRRQAAQMGETQYF. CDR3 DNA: TGCGCCAGCAGCTTCCGGAGACAGGCTGCCCAAATGGGAGAGACCCAGTACTTC.

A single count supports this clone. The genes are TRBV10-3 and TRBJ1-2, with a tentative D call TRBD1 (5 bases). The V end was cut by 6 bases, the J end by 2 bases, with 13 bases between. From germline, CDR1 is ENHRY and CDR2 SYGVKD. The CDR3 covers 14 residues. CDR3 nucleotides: TGTGCCATCAGGCAGACAGCCCCAAACTATGGCTACACCTTC. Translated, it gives CAIRQTAPNYGYTF.

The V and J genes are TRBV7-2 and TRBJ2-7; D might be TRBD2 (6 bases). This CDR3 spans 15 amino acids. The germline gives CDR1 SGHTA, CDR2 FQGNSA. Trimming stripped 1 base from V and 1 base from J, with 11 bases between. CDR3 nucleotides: TGTGCCAGCAGCTTAGGGGACTCGAAGTCCTACGAGCAGTACTTC. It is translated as CASSLGDSKSYEQYF.

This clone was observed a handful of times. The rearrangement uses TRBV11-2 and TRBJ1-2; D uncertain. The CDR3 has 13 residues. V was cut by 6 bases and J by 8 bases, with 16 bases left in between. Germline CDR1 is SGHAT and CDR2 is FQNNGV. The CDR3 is CASSPPRRRGYTF. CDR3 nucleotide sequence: TGTGCCAGCAGTCCCCCCCGGCGGAGGGGCTACACCTTC.

CDR3 sequence reads: CASSSTPPSEQYF. CDR3 sequence (DNA): TGTGCCAGCAGTTCCACCCCCCCTAGTGAGCAGTACTTC. The chain has TRBV28 and TRBJ2-7; D not certain. The CDR3 is 13 amino acids. Germline CDR1 reads MDHEN; CDR2 reads SYDVKM. Trimming removed 4 bases from V and 7 bases from J, with 14 bases in between.

The CDR3 reads CASSPTTGWGNTEAFF. The CDR3 region has the DNA TGTGCCAGCAGCCCGACGACAGGGTGGGGGAACACTGAAGCTTTCTTT. The J gene is TRBJ1-1, the V gene TRBV7-3; the match to TRBD1 covers 7 bases. Losses at the gene ends were 5 bases for V and 1 base for J; bases not matched to a gene: 10. Germline V CDR1 and CDR2: SGHTA, FQGTGA. This CDR3 is built from 16 residues.

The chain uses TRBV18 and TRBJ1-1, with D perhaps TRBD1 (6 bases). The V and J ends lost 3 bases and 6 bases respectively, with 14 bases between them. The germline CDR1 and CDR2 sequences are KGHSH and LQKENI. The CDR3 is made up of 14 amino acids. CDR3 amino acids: CASSPRGEEPEAFF. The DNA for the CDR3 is TGTGCCAGCTCACCCAGGGGCGAGGAACCTGAAGCTTTCTTT.

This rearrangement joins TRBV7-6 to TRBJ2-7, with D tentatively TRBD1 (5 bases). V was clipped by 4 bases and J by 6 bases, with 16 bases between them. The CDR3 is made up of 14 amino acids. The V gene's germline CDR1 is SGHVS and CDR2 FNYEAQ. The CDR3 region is CASSSPGYDPEQYF. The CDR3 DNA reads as TGTGCCAGCAGCTCTCCAGGGTATGATCCCGAGCAGTACTTC.

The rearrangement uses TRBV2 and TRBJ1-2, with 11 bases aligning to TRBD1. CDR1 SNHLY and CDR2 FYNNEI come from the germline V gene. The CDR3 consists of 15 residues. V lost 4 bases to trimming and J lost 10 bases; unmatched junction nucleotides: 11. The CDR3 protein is CASSGIWTGGLVYTF. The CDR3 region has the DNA TGTGCCAGCAGTGGAATATGGACAGGGGGCTTGGTCTACACCTTC. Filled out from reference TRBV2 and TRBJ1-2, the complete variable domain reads EPEVTQTPSHQVTQMGQEVILRCVPISNHLYFYWYRQILGQKVEFLVSFYNNEISEKSEIFDDQFSVERPDGSNFTLKIRSTKLEDSAMYFCASSGIWTGGLVYTFGSGTRLTVV.

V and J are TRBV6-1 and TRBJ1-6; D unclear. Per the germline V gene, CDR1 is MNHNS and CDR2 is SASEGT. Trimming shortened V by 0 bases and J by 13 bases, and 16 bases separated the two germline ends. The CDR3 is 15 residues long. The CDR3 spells CASSEALSGIPPLHF. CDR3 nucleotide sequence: TGTGCCAGCAGTGAAGCCTTATCGGGGATCCCCCCCCTCCACTTT.

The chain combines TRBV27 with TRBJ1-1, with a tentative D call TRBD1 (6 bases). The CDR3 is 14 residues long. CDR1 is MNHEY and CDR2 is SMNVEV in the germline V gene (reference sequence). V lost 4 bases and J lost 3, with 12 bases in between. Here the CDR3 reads CASSYLKGDTEAFF. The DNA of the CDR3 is TGTGCCAGCAGTTATTTAAAGGGGGACACTGAAGCTTTCTTT.

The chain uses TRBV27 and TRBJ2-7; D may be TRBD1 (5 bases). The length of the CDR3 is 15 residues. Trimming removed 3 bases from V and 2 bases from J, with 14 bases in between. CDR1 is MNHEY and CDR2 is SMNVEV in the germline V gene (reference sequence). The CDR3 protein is CASSLNRSPAYEQYF. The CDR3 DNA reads TGTGCCAGCAGTTTGAACAGGAGCCCCGCCTACGAGCAGTACTTC.

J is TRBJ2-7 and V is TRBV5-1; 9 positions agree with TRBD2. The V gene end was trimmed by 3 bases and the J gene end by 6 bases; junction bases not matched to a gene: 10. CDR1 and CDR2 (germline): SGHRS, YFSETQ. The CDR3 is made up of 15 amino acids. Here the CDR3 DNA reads TGCGCCAGCAGCTCGGAGCGGGGGGCCCCCGGCGAGCAGTACTTC. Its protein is CASSSERGAPGEQYF.

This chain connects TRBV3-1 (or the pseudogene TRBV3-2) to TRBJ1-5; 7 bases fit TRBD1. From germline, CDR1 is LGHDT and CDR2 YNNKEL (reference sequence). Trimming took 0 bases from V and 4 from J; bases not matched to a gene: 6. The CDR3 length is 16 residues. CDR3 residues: CASSQDGGQINQPQHF. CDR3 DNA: TGTGCCAGCAGCCAAGATGGGGGACAGATAAATCAGCCCCAGCATTTT.

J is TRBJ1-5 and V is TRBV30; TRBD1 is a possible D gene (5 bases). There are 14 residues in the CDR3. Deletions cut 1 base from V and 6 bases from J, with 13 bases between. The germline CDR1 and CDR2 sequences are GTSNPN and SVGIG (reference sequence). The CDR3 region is CAWSGQGGAQPQHF. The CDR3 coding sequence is TGTGCCTGGAGTGGGCAGGGTGGCGCTCAGCCCCAGCATTTT.

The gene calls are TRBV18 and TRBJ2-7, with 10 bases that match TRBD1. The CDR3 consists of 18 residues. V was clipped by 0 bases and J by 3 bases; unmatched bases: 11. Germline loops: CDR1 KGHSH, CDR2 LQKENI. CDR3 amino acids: CASSPPGQGQLLGYEQYF. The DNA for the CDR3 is TGTGCCAGCTCACCACCGGGACAGGGGCAGCTTCTGGGCTACGAGCAGTACTTC. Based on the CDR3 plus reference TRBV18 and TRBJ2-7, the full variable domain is NAGVMQNPRHLVRRRGQEARLRCSPMKGHSHVYWYRQLPEEGLKFMVYLQKENIIDESGMPKERFSAEFPKEGPSILRIQQVVRGDSAAYFCASSPPGQGQLLGYEQYFGPGTRLTVT.

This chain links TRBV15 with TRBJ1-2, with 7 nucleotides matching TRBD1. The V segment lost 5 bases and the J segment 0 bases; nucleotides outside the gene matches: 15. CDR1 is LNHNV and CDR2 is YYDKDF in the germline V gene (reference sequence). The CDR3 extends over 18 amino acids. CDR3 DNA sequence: TGTGCCACCAGCGGAAACCGGGACAGCCTGGATCCTAACTATGGCTACACCTTC. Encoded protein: CATSGNRDSLDPNYGYTF.

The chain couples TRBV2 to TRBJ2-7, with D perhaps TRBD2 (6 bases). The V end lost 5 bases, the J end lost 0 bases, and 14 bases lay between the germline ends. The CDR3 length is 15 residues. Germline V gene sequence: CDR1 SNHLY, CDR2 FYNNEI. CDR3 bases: TGTGCCAGCAGTAGGGAGGAGGCTAGCTCCTACGAGCAGTACTTC. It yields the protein CASSREEASSYEQYF.

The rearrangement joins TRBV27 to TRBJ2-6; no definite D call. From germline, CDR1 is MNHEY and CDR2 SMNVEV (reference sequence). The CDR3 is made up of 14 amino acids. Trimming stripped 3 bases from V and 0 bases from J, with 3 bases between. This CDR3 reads CASSFNSGANVLTF. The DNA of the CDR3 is TGTGCCAGCAGTTTCAACTCTGGGGCCAACGTCCTGACTTTC.

This chain's CDR3 is CASSFRRSTEAFF. The CDR3 DNA reads TGTGCCAGCAGTTTTAGGAGGTCCACTGAAGCTTTCTTT. The chain is built from TRBV12-3 or TRBV12-4 and TRBJ1-1; D unclear. CDR3 length: 13 amino acids. Trimming shortened V by 3 bases and J by 4 bases, and 9 bases separated the two germline ends.

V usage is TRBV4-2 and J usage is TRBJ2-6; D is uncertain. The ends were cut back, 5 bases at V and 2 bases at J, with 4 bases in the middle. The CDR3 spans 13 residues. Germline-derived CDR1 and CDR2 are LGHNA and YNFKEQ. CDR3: CASSYPGANVLTF. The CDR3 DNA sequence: TGTGCCAGCAGCTATCCTGGGGCCAACGTCCTGACTTTC.

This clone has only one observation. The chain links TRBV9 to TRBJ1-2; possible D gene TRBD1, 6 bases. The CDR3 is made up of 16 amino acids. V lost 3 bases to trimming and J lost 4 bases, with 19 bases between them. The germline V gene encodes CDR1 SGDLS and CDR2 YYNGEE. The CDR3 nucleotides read TGTGCCAGCAGCGGGGTGTCTGGACAGCGCGGCTATGGCTACACCTTC. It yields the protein CASSGVSGQRGYGYTF.

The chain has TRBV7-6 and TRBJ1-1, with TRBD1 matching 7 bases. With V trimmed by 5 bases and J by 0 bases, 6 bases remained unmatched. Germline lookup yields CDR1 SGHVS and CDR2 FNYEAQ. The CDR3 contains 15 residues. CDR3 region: CASSAETGMNTEAFF. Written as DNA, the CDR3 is TGTGCCAGCAGCGCCGAGACAGGGATGAACACTGAAGCTTTCTTT.

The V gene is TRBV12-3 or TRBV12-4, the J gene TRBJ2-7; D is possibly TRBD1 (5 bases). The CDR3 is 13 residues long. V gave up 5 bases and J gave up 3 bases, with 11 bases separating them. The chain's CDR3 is CASSIAQGYEQYF. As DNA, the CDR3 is TGTGCCAGCAGTATCGCCCAGGGCTACGAGCAGTACTTC.